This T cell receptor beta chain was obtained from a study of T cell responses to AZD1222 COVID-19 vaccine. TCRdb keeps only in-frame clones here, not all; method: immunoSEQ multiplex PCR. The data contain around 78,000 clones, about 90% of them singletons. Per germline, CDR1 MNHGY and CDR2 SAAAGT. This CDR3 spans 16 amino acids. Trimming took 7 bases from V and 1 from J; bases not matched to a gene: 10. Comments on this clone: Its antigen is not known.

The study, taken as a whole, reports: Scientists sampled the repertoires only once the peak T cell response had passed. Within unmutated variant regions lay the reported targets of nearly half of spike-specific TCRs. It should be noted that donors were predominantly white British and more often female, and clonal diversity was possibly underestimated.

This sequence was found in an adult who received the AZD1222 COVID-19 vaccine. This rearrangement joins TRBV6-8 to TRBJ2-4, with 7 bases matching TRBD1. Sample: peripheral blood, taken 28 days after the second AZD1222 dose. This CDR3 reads CASTDRAIGAKNIQYF. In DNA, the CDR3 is TGTGCCAGCACCGACAGGGCGATCGGGGCCAAAAACATTCAGTACTTC.